This TCR beta chain was sequenced for a study of blood T cell repertoires in COVID-19. Study background: Sample material is recorded as cDNA or gDNA derived from T cells, B-cell-depleted T cells, or PBMCs.

CDR1 SQVTM and CDR2 ANQGSEA come from the germline V gene. V shed 4 bases and J shed 2 bases, with 6 bases lying between them. The CDR3 has 11 residues. Profiled with immunoSEQ multiplex PCR; TCRdb holds only in-frame clones, not every one. The sample has about 430,000 clones, roughly 89% seen once. Seattle's enrolled individuals joined amid active infection and were then monitored longitudinally. V is TRBV29-1 and J is TRBJ2-7; D may be TRBD2 (5 bases). The receptor was derived from a young man with COVID-19, enrolled during active disease. Sequenced: peripheral blood. CDR3 sequence (DNA): TGCAGCGTTGGGGAGACCTACGAGCAGTACTTC. This encodes CSVGETYEQYF.